This TCR beta chain is drawn from a study of shared clonotypes between healthy human individuals. Study observations and caveats: It was expected that sequencing depth would affect clonotype sharing among donors. Richness estimates generally favored naive over memory subsets.

The germline CDR1 and CDR2 sequences are SGDLS and YYNGEE. CDR3 length: 16 residues. The V and J ends lost 0 bases and 4 bases, in that order; junction bases with no gene match: 5. A note on this clone: Its antigen is currently unknown.

The method was immunoSEQ multiplex PCR; TCRdb's version includes in-frame clones alone and lacks a portion of them. The table includes millions of clones, 85% to 95% detected once. Sequencing input: naive CD4+ T cells sorted from blood. Subset noted: CD45RA+ positively selected. This clonotype originated in a man aged 18 to 29 in good health. The rearrangement joins TRBV9 to TRBJ2-3, with TRBD2 matching over 10 bases. The CDR3 sequence is CASSVGVAGGADTQYF. In nucleotides, the CDR3 is TGTGCCAGCAGCGTAGGAGTAGCGGGAGGTGCAGATACGCAGTATTTT. Full variable domain (missing parts from reference TRBV9 and TRBJ2-3): DSGVTQTPKHLITATGQRVTLRCSPRSGDLSVYWYQQSLDQGLQFLIQYYNGEERAKGNILERFSAQQFPDLHSELNLSSLELGDSALYFCASSVGVAGGADTQYFGPGTRLTVL.